The clone carrying this TCR beta chain was detected once. The antigen is unknown. Assay used: immunoSEQ multiplex PCR; TCRdb lists only in-frame clones, some missing. The data hold approximately 20,000 clones, with around four fifths observed a single time. In germline, CDR1 is LNHDA, CDR2 SQIVND (reference sequence). Unmatched junction bases numbered 10, after V lost 4 bases and J lost 3 bases. This CDR3 region has 16 residues. Time point in this sample: newly diagnosed, previously untreated cHL patient sample. Thawed PBMCs were the source of CD4+ T cells, purified by magnetic negative selection. For comparison, PBMCs from newly diagnosed, untreated classical Hodgkin lymphoma were used. These data come from a study of PD-1 blockade in classical Hodgkin lymphoma. Overall study results and limits: Factors driving the repertoire differences, possibly disease activity or prior therapy, remain undefined. Relative to healthy donors, newly diagnosed patients reportedly had lower baseline TCR diversity, which was reported as lower still in relapsed/refractory patients.

The sample comprised CD4+ T cells from blood. This TCR came from a human donor with classical Hodgkin lymphoma. The rearrangement joins TRBV19 to TRBJ2-3; TRBD1 agrees at 7 bases. CDR3 sequence reads: CASSTDRAANTDTQYF. CDR3 bases: TGTGCCAGTAGTACCGACAGGGCGGCAAATACAGATACGCAGTATTTT. The entire variable domain, with the rest obtained from reference TRBV19 and TRBJ2-3, is as follows: DGGITQSPKYLFRKEGQNVTLSCEQNLNHDAMYWYRQDPGQGLRLIYYSQIVNDFQKGDIAEGYSVSREKKESFPLTVTSAQKNPTAFYLCASSTDRAANTDTQYFGPGTRLTVL.